This T cell receptor (beta chain) was sequenced in a study of CD8 T cells in Susac syndrome (dated by TCRdb to about 2019). Regarding the study in general: The study used repertoire sequencing to test whether antigen drove CD8+ T cell activation and differentiation in Susac syndrome.

About this clonotype: This receptor's antigen is unknown. The sample holds no much larger clone one base away, and base qualities are not on file.

What the authors observed across the whole study: The number of individuals in the TCR sequencing and HLA analysis was acknowledged as relatively small.

V is cut by 0 bases and J by 4 bases, and the space between the germline ends is 24 bases. Based on the germline V gene, the CDR1 and CDR2 sequences are MGHRA and YSYEKL. The CDR3 spans 19 residues, from the cysteine through the phenylalanine. The retained sequence is limited to the CDR3, 57 bases, with the frame set at the first base. Peripheral blood CD8+ and CD4+ T cells from healthy donors, Susac syndrome patients and multiple sclerosis patients were profiled by high-throughput TCR beta sequencing. The multiple sclerosis controls were treatment-naive patients who had stable or active relapsing-remitting disease and met the revised McDonald criteria. Bulk CD8+ and CD4+ T cells were purified by magnetic negative isolation, whereas CD8+ TEMRA cells were enriched by FACS. Blood was drawn into EDTA tubes, processed within 24 hours, and PBMCs were isolated by density gradient centrifugation. PBMCs intended for TCR sequencing were cryopreserved in liquid nitrogen and thawed later in a water bath at 37 degrees C. Purity of sorted or isolated CD4+, CD8+ and CD8+ TEMRA cells was at least 90%.

RNA was extracted using the RNeasy kit, and roughly 0.45 to 1 ug of the RNA was reverse transcribed with random hexamers. The immunoSEQ multiplex PCR assay, which covers 54 Vbeta and 13 Jbeta segments, was used to amplify TCR beta CDR3 regions. Bias from PCR amplification was corrected by using a synthetic template baseline for primer optimization and for computational correction. Per the original workflow: Reads were annotated to V, D and J genes per IMGT and analyzed with immunoSEQ Analyzer, keeping only productive sequences. Clonality was computed as one minus Shannon entropy normalized by log2 of the number of productive unique sequences. For each patient and control, public and private clones were evaluated within the 100 most prevalent clones. A clone was defined as Susac-specific if it was absent from the healthy and MS cohorts, from over a thousand published viral clones and from other ImmuneACCESS disease sequences. TCRdb cleaned the public reads at Q25 with fastp, built clones with MiXCR and kept in-frame beta chains. Each entry merges the rows of one CDR3 protein and shows their most common DNA and genes. The V and J calls here are based on TCRdb, not the publication. Here the sample has over 150,000 distinct CDR3 sequences; around 93% occur a single time. The ten largest clones represent around 0.097% of the sample.

This chain joins TRBV4-1 to TRBJ1-2, with TRBD1 as a weak D call on 5 bases. Sequenced input: CD4+ T cells from PBMCs. The receptor's source is a human donor with multiple sclerosis. The DNA sequence is TGCGCCAGCAGCCAAGAACCCTACGGTCGGGGGGACCCAAGCTATGGCTACACCTTC. Translated, it gives CASSQEPYGRGDPSYGYTF.